Detailed here is one TCR beta chain. Which antigen it targets is not known. Base-call qualities are not available, and no considerably larger clone is one nucleotide away. The protocol used for the library was the immunoSEQ multiplex PCR assay. For the multiplex PCR, a mixture combining 60 forward primers for TCR Vbeta segments and 13 reverse primers for TCR Jbeta segments was used. A multiplex PCR assay on genomic DNA amplified the CDR3 region of rearranged TCR beta genes. On the Illumina HiSeq System, the amplified TCR beta libraries were sequenced as 87-base-pair reads. Regarding the original processing steps: Across the roughly 670 repertoires, a later analysis counted tens of millions of unique TCR beta chains, around 11 million of which were shared by at least two donors. Raw reads were error-corrected and collapsed into unique sequences with a nearest-neighbor algorithm that merged closely related sequences to remove PCR and sequencing errors. CDR3 sequences were aligned to IMGT reference sequences to assign V, D and J gene segments. For a sequence to be retained, at least a six-nucleotide match to both a V gene segment and a J gene segment was required. A rearrangement was called productive if the CDR3 had no stop codons and remained in frame with V and J, and every other rearrangement was called non-productive. Following IMGT convention, CDR3 was defined as the stretch from the second conserved V-encoded cysteine up to the conserved J-encoded phenylalanine. The earlier analysis of approximately 500 of the donors excluded sequences that lacked an unambiguous match to a single V gene segment. In an earlier analysis of 500 to 750 of the donors, V segments were called functional above 56.7% productive rearrangements and were called segregating when the between-donor standard deviation exceeded 5%. A statistical classification framework was built to diagnose cytomegalovirus status from the catalog of TCR beta chain sequences. In a later analysis, V and J genes were assigned by comparing TCR nucleotide sequences against IMGT/GENE-DB human TR gene sequences. The TCRdist pipeline was used in a later analysis to assign CDR3 sequences and most-parsimonious VDJ recombination scenarios. In a later analysis, every TCR beta chain was defined by the combination of its CDR3 amino acid sequence and its V-gene family, and reads without a unique V-gene family were dropped. In a later analysis, around 650 highly shared, low-generation-probability nucleotide sequences were removed to address suspected cross-contamination and a sequencing artifact. A later analysis calculated a clonal expansion index for each public chain from normalized within-repertoire ranks of inferred template counts. In a later analysis, generation probabilities were computed with a VDJ recombination model fitted to out-of-frame rearrangements, and the resulting probabilities were checked against IGoR. In a later analysis, hypergeometric tests were used to score TCR-TCR, TCR-HLA and TCR-CMV co-occurrence, with a repertoire-size bias correction applied to TCR pairs. A later analysis estimated false discovery rates by permuting HLA or CMV assignments 20 times. In a later analysis, co-occurring TCRs were grouped with DBSCAN, and TCRdist sequence similarity was added when clustering was performed within HLA-allele-positive subsets. Repertoires with fewer than 30,000 or more than 120,000 public chains, plus five repertoires with anomalous nucleotide sharing, were excluded from co-occurrence clustering. TCRdb carries this immuneACCESS record with in-frame sequences only. Its versions omit some clonotypes, under half of them owing to an unresolved V gene in the studies checked, with the rest unexplained. That table gives V, J and clone size, and the DNA gave D and trimming. The sample includes fewer than 90,000 clones, with roughly 80% observed a single time. More than 3% of the sample is in the top ten clones.

This sample is drawn from a study of cytomegalovirus exposure and HLA in healthy donors listed by TCRdb under 2017. Turning to the overall study: According to an earlier analysis of several hundred of the donors, 150 million to 200 million T cells yielded 117 million unique TCR beta sequences and 250 to 350 Gb of sequence data. Approximately 300 gigabases of sequencing data and 70 million to 95 million unique TCR sequences made up an early release that covered 500 to 700 HLA-typed donors. Among the roughly 410 genotyped donors, around 81% belonged to the genetic ancestry cluster associated with self-reported Caucasian donors. The aim of the study was to test whether cataloging public T cell receptors could identify signatures of past pathogen exposure. The study used immunosequencing to profile the T cell repertoires of approximately 690 subjects and linked those repertoires to cytomegalovirus serostatus. A separate validation cohort of about 110 different subjects was used in addition to the roughly 670-subject first cohort. To predict cytomegalovirus infection status, the study brought together high-throughput TCR immunosequencing, statistical association of individual TCRs with disease status, and machine learning. A later analysis re-examined previously published TCR beta repertoires from about 670 donors and added high-resolution HLA genotyping to investigate patterns of TCR occurrence. Rather than using new phenotypic data, the later analysis identified candidate immune exposures from TCR beta sequences and from how often those sequences occurred across donors. To decide whether each TCR beta V gene segment behaved as functional or pseudogenic, an earlier analysis of approximately 590 of the donors relied on high-throughput TCR beta sequencing. Donor age, sex, ethnicity and CMV serostatus were compiled together with the repertoire data. A later genetic analysis used genome-wide SNP genotypes for about 65% of the roughly 670 donors, treating that subset as a discovery cohort. Every discovery cohort repertoire had been produced on one sequencing platform. Both class I and class II loci were covered by HLA typing, at four-digit resolution. Typing coverage varied by locus: roughly 629-640 donors for A, B, C, DRB1 and DQB1; some 520 for DQA1; approximately 610 for DPA1; approximately 490 for DPB1. Roughly five DR-DQ haplotypes were treated as single units for association and clustering because of strong linkage in the cohort. On average, roughly 250,000 unique TCR beta nucleotide sequences were sequenced per donor among 300 to 500 genotyped donors of the cohort, with roughly 20% of those sequences being non-productive.

Beyond this particular receptor, the publication reports: Three of the identified cytomegalovirus-associated TCR beta chains were confirmed in vitro to be specific for cytomegalovirus antigens. In this cohort, only TCR beta chains were sequenced, and detectable features were limited by the absence of alpha or paired-chain data. A later genetic analysis reported fewer N-insertions in productive TCRs among donors in an Asian-associated ancestry cluster than the roughly 690-donor mean. The sequencing pipeline was judged likely to have produced a cluster of highly shared sequence variants as a technical artifact. The only immune exposure information available for the cohort was CMV serostatus. Assigning TCR associations to individual alleles was difficult when HLA alleles, especially DR and DQ, strongly co-occurred. According to a later analysis, most CMV-associated TCR beta chains appeared to be HLA-restricted, and the HLA associations seemed to be driven largely by CMV exposure. Cytomegalovirus status was reported to be diagnosed by the classifier with high specificity and sensitivity in both the original and validation cohorts. Compared with equally common non-associated chains, HLA-associated TCR beta chains in a later analysis were more clonally expanded and had lower generation probabilities. The earlier analysis of approximately 540 of the donors excluded roughly 17 rarely observed V segments, including chromosome 9 orphons, because counts were too low. Presence/absence analyses assumed roughly uniform sequencing depth across donors, an assumption that may not hold. An earlier analysis of around 540 of the donors showed that most TCR beta V segments appeared in productive rearrangements either about 87% or about 30% of the time, which broadly matched IMGT annotations. Correlated functional status among segregating V segments might be attributable to linkage disequilibrium, but an unknown experimental factor could not be ruled out. In the study, 150 to 200 TCR beta chains were listed as associated with cytomegalovirus. The authors suggested that the approach could potentially be generalized to other disease states and immunological phenotypes. A later genetic analysis associated a missense DCLRE1C variant with V-gene and J-gene trimming of TCR beta chains, and an independent cohort replicated the association. Several of the top co-occurrence clusters appeared to be linked to parvovirus B19, influenza, CMV and Epstein-Barr virus, according to a later analysis. In a later analysis, TCR association rates were found to vary across HLA loci, with the most associated TCRs seen for DRB1 alleles and the fewest for HLA-C alleles. In a later analysis, some 17,000 TCR beta sequences were associated with specific HLA alleles at a false discovery rate of 0.05. HLA typing was unavailable for some donors at each locus, so association tests used only the typed subset. Across donors, most TCR sequences were observed very rarely, whereas some public TCRs were present in many individuals. A further reported finding was that TCR beta sequences accurately predicted the HLA-A and HLA-B alleles for most subjects in the first cohort. Because the 87-base-pair reads could not distinguish some IMGT-functional V segments, including TRBV6-2 and TRBV6-3, those segments were excluded.

The CDR3 measures 12 amino acids from cysteine to phenylalanine. Just CDR3 DNA is preserved here, 36 bases in frame from base 1. Taken from the germline V gene, the CDR1 and CDR2 loops are SQVTM and ANQGSEA. The V and J ends are trimmed by 5 bases and 0 bases, leaving 7 bases between them. The cohort comprised around 700 healthy bone marrow donors. All cohort members were sampled while nominally healthy, although unrecorded immune exposures were likely present. The donor was CMV seronegative and belonged to the group of around 350 seronegative cohort members. Every donor gave a peripheral blood sample, and the peripheral blood mononuclear cells from that sample were used for TCR beta sequencing. The Qiagen DNeasy Blood Extraction Kit was used to extract genomic DNA from the blood cell samples.

The sequenced sample was PBMCs. This clonotype originated in a man aged 30 to 45 in good health and CMV-seronegative. This receptor chain uses TRBV29-1 and TRBJ1-1, with the D gene uncertain. The nucleotide sequence is TGCAGCGTTCTAACTATGAACACTGAAGCTTTCTTT. This gives the protein CSVLTMNTEAFF.